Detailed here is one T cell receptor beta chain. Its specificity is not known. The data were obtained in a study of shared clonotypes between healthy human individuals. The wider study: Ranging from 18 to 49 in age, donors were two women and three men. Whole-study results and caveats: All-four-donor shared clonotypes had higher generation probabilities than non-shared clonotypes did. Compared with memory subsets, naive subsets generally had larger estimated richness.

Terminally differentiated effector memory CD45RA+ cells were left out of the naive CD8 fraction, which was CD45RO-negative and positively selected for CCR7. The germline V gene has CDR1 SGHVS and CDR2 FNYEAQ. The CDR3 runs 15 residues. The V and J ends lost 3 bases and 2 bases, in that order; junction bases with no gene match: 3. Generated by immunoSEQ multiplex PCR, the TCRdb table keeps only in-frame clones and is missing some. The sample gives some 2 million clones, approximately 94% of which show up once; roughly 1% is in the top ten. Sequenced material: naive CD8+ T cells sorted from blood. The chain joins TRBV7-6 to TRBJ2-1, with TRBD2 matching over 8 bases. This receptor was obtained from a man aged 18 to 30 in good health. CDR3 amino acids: CASSFTSGPYNEQFF. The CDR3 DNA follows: TGTGCCAGCAGCTTTACTAGCGGCCCCTACAATGAGCAGTTCTTC.